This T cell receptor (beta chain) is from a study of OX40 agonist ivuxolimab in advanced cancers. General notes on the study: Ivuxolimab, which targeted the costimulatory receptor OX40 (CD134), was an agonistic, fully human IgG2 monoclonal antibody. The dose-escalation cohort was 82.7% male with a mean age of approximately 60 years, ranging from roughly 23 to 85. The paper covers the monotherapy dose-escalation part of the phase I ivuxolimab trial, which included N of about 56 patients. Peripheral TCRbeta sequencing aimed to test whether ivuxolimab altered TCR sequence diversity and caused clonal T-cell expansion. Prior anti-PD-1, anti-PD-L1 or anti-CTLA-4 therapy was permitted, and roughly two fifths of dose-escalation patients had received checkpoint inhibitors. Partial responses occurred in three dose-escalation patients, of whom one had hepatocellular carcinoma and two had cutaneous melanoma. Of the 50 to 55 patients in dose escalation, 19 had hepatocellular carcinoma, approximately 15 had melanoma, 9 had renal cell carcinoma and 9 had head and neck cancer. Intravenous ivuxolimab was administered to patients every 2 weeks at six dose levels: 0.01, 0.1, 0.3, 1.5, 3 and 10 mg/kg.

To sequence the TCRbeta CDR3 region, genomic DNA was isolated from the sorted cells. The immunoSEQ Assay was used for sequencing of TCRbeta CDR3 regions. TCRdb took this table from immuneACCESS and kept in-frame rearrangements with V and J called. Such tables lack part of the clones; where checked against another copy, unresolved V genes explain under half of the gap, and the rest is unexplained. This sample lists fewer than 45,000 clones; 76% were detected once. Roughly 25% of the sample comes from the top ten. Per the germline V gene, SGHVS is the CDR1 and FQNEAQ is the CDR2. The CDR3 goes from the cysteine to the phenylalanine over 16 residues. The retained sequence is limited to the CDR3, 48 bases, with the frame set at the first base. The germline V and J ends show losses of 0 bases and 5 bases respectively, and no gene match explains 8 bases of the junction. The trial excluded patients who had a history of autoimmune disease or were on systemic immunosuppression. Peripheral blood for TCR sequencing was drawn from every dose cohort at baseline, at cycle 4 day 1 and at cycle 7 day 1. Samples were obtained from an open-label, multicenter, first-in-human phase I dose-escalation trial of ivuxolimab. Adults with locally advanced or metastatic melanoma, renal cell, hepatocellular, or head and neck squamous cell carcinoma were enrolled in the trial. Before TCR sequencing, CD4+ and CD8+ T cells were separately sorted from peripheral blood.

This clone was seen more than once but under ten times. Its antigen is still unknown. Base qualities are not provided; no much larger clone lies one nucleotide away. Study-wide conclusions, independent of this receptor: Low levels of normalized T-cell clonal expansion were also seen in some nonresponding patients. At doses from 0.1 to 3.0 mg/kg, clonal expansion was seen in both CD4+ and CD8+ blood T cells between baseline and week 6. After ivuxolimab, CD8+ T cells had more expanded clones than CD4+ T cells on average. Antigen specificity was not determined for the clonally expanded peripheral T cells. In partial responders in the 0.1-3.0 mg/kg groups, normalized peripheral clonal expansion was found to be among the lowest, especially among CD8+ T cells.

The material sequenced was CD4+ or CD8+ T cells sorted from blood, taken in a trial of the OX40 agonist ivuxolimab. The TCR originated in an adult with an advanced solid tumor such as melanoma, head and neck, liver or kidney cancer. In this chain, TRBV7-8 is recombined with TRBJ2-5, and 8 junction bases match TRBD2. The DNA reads TGTGCCAGCAGCTTAGCAGTCAAGCGGGGGATTGAGACCCAGTACTTC. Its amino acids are CASSLAVKRGIETQYF.